Listed below are T cell receptor beta chains from one sample, sequenced in a study of CD8 T cells in ankylosing spondylitis. MiXCR, applied by TCRdb to the 5' RACE reads, yields one record per CDR3 protein. There are 24,000 or so distinct CDR3 sequences in the sample; under 15% occur only once, and under 40% lies in the top ten. The sequenced sample was blood. These receptors came from a male donor with ankylosing spondylitis or in good health (not recorded which). CDR3s leave out the opening cysteine and the closing phenylalanine or tryptophan. Each record gives: J gene, V gene, D gene, CDR3 protein. A D gene is named only where the DNA matches it firmly.

j_call: TRBJ1-2; v_call: TRBV6-6; d_call: TRBD1; cdr3_aa: ASSTTDRVRGYT
j_call: TRBJ2-3; v_call: TRBV10-3; d_call: TRBD1; cdr3_aa: AISYRGSYSTDTQY
j_call: TRBJ2-1; v_call: TRBV29-1; d_call: TRBD2; cdr3_aa: SADALAGGYEQF
j_call: TRBJ1-1; v_call: TRBV7-2; d_call: .; cdr3_aa: ASSLIGVPAAF
j_call: TRBJ1-5; v_call: TRBV7-9; d_call: TRBD1; cdr3_aa: ASSLGTTGGNQPQH
j_call: TRBJ2-7; v_call: TRBV10-3; d_call: .; cdr3_aa: AISESGMTGYEQY
j_call: TRBJ2-5; v_call: TRBV25-1; d_call: .; cdr3_aa: ASGLDSQETQY
j_call: TRBJ2-1; v_call: TRBV5-1; d_call: TRBD2; cdr3_aa: ASSFKLAGVNEQF
j_call: TRBJ2-3; v_call: TRBV6-5; d_call: .; cdr3_aa: ASRGTSSTDTQY
j_call: TRBJ2-2; v_call: TRBV12-3/TRBV12-4; d_call: .; cdr3_aa: ASTVYPGELF
j_call: TRBJ2-5; v_call: TRBV5-1; d_call: .; cdr3_aa: ASSLEKEETQY
j_call: TRBJ2-1; v_call: TRBV29-1; d_call: .; cdr3_aa: SCSYNEQF
j_call: TRBJ2-3; v_call: TRBV4-2; d_call: TRBD2; cdr3_aa: ASSQEPQGLAGVGDTQY
j_call: TRBJ2-3; v_call: TRBV20-1; d_call: .; cdr3_aa: SARDGRFSTDTQY
j_call: TRBJ2-1; v_call: TRBV5-1; d_call: .; cdr3_aa: ASSLGQAYNEQF
j_call: TRBJ2-5; v_call: TRBV5-6; d_call: .; cdr3_aa: ASSWTEETQY
j_call: TRBJ2-1; v_call: TRBV12-3/TRBV12-4; d_call: TRBD2; cdr3_aa: ASSLFGGTYNEQF
j_call: TRBJ2-3; v_call: TRBV7-3; d_call: .; cdr3_aa: ASSLSPGTDMQY
j_call: TRBJ2-3; v_call: TRBV2; d_call: TRBD1; cdr3_aa: ASRKGAQGY
j_call: TRBJ1-1; v_call: TRBV5-1; d_call: .; cdr3_aa: ASSPGLPGDTEAF
j_call: TRBJ2-3; v_call: TRBV11-2; d_call: .; cdr3_aa: ASSAGPISTDTQY
j_call: TRBJ2-5; v_call: TRBV4-1; d_call: TRBD1; cdr3_aa: ASSLGTGGGETQY
j_call: TRBJ2-3; v_call: TRBV28; d_call: TRBD1; cdr3_aa: ASSTRAGGRIPDTQY
j_call: TRBJ1-6; v_call: TRBV4-3; d_call: .; cdr3_aa: ASSQVPNYNSPLH
j_call: TRBJ2-5; v_call: TRBV5-5; d_call: TRBD1; cdr3_aa: ASSTRQGRGETQY
j_call: TRBJ2-1; v_call: TRBV19; d_call: .; cdr3_aa: ASSTTLGYNEQF
j_call: TRBJ2-1; v_call: TRBV20-1; d_call: TRBD1; cdr3_aa: SARGAGTDYNEQF
j_call: TRBJ2-7; v_call: TRBV28; d_call: .; cdr3_aa: ASSPTGPSYEQY
j_call: TRBJ2-1; v_call: TRBV19; d_call: .; cdr3_aa: ASTPGGANEQF
j_call: TRBJ2-6; v_call: TRBV9; d_call: .; cdr3_aa: ASSGGDSGANVLT
j_call: TRBJ2-7; v_call: TRBV13; d_call: TRBD2; cdr3_aa: ASSLGRGLAPPTD
j_call: TRBJ2-3; v_call: TRBV28; d_call: TRBD1; cdr3_aa: ASSQGQGRTQY
j_call: TRBJ1-5; v_call: TRBV29-1; d_call: .; cdr3_aa: SVAADRPNQPQH
j_call: TRBJ2-2; v_call: TRBV14; d_call: TRBD1; cdr3_aa: AGSPRDSLLTGELF
j_call: TRBJ2-1; v_call: TRBV12-3/TRBV12-4; d_call: TRBD2; cdr3_aa: ASSFGTRSGQLGSYNEQF
j_call: TRBJ2-1; v_call: TRBV6-6; d_call: .; cdr3_aa: ASRPNTASYNEQF
j_call: TRBJ2-2; v_call: TRBV6-2/TRBV6-3; d_call: .; cdr3_aa: ASSRGLAVTNTGELF
j_call: TRBJ2-1; v_call: TRBV27; d_call: TRBD2; cdr3_aa: ASSPSILAGVHNEQF
j_call: TRBJ2-1; v_call: TRBV6-1; d_call: .; cdr3_aa: ASSPLENEQF
j_call: TRBJ2-3; v_call: TRBV6-6; d_call: TRBD2; cdr3_aa: ASTRAGDTDTQY
j_call: TRBJ1-1; v_call: TRBV7-9; d_call: .; cdr3_aa: ASSLIFGGGTEAF
j_call: TRBJ1-5; v_call: TRBV7-2; d_call: .; cdr3_aa: ASTSGGGNQPQH
j_call: TRBJ1-1; v_call: TRBV6-6; d_call: .; cdr3_aa: ASSNTEAF
j_call: TRBJ1-3; v_call: TRBV6-5; d_call: .; cdr3_aa: ASSLRGGGTIY
j_call: TRBJ2-1; v_call: TRBV20-1; d_call: .; cdr3_aa: SARVIYNEQF
j_call: TRBJ1-1; v_call: TRBV12-3/TRBV12-4; d_call: .; cdr3_aa: ASSPQGGLTEAF
j_call: TRBJ1-5; v_call: TRBV28; d_call: .; cdr3_aa: ASRSGKGQPQH
j_call: TRBJ2-1; v_call: TRBV24-1; d_call: .; cdr3_aa: ATSGPGNNEQF
j_call: TRBJ1-2; v_call: TRBV29-1; d_call: .; cdr3_aa: SVEWTAEGYT
j_call: TRBJ1-2; v_call: TRBV7-9; d_call: .; cdr3_aa: ASSRISELDGYT
j_call: TRBJ2-1; v_call: TRBV29-1; d_call: .; cdr3_aa: SVQGLSRNEQF